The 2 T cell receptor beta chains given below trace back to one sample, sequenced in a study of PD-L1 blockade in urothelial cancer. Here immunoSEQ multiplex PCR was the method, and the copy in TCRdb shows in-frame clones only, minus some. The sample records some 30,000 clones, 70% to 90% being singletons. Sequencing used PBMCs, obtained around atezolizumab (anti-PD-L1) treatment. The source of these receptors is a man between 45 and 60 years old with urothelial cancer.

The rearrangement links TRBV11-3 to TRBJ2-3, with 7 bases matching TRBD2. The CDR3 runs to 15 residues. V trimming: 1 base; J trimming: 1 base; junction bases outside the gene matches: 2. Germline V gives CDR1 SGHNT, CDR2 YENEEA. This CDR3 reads CASSLASGRTDTQYF. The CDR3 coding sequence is TGTGCCAGCAGCTTAGCTAGCGGACGCACAGATACGCAGTATTTT.

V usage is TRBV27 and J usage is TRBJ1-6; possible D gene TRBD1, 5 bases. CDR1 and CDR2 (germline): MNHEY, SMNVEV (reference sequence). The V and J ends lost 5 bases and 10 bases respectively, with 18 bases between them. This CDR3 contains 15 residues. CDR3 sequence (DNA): TGTGCCAGCAGTAGGGATCGGGGGGGTCGCTCACCCCTCCACTTT. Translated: CASSRDRGGRSPLHF.